Here is one TCR beta chain with its context. Its target is unknown. This table comes from immunoSEQ multiplex PCR, and its TCRdb copy is limited to in-frame clones, with some not included. The table lists 50,000 or so clones, roughly 91% of them singletons. The CDR3 contains 15 residues. V lost 1 base to trimming and J lost 5 bases, with 11 bases between them. The germline CDR1 and CDR2 sequences are SGHTA and FQGNSA. This entry is derived from a study of OX40 agonist ivuxolimab in advanced cancers. Study-level background: Patients were given ivuxolimab, an antibody that agonizes OX40 (CD134). Three patients, one with hepatocellular carcinoma and two with cutaneous melanoma, responded partially. Study-level points and caveats: Clonal expansion among partial responders at 0.1-3.0 mg/kg ranked near the lowest.

The chain joins TRBV7-2 to TRBJ1-4; D may be TRBD1 (6 bases). Sequenced material: CD4+ or CD8+ T cells sorted from blood, taken in a trial of the OX40 agonist ivuxolimab. The clonotype comes from an adult with an advanced solid tumor such as melanoma, head and neck, liver or kidney cancer. The CDR3 DNA sequence: TGTGCCAGCAGCTTAGACAGGGAGAGGAATGAAAAACTGTTTTTT. Protein sequence: CASSLDRERNEKLFF.